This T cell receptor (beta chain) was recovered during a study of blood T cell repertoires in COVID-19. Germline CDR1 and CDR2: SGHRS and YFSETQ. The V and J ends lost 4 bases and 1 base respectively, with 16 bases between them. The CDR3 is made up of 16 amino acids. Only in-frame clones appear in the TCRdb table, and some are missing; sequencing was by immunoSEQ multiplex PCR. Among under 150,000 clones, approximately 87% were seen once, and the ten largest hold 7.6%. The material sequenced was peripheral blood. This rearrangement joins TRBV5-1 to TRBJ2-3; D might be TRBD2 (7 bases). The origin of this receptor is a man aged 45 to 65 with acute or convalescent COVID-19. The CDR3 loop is CASSPREGGGTDTQYF. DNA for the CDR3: TGCGCCAGCAGCCCCCGAGAAGGGGGGGGCACAGATACGCAGTATTTT. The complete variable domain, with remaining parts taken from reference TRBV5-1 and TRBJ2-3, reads KAGVTQTPRYLIKTRGQQVTLSCSPISGHRSVSWYQQTPGQGLQFLFEYFSETQRNKGNFPGRFSGRQFSNSRSEMNVSTLELGDSALYLCASSPREGGGTDTQYFGPGTRLTVL.